This entry concerns a single TCR beta chain. Original data processing: Nucleated cell counts were estimated from reference gene primer amplification. Profiled with immunoSEQ multiplex PCR; TCRdb holds only in-frame clones, not every one. V, J and clone size reflect that table, while D and trimming were determined from the DNA. This table has approximately 150,000 clones, around four fifths appearing once. The sample originates from a study of blood T cell repertoires in COVID-19. Study-wide background: The United States, Italy and Spain were the sources of the acute and convalescent COVID-19 samples.

This CDR3 is 16 amino acids long. The germline gives CDR1 SGHTA, CDR2 FQGNSA. V gave up 7 bases and J gave up 1 base, with 19 bases separating them. This sequence was found in a human donor in a cohort sampled during active COVID-19. Material: peripheral blood. The chain has TRBV7-2 and TRBJ2-5, with D hard to call. The CDR3 protein is CASIPRLAELQETQYF. The CDR3, as DNA: TGTGCCAGCATTCCCCGCCTGGCGGAGCTCCAAGAGACCCAGTACTTC.